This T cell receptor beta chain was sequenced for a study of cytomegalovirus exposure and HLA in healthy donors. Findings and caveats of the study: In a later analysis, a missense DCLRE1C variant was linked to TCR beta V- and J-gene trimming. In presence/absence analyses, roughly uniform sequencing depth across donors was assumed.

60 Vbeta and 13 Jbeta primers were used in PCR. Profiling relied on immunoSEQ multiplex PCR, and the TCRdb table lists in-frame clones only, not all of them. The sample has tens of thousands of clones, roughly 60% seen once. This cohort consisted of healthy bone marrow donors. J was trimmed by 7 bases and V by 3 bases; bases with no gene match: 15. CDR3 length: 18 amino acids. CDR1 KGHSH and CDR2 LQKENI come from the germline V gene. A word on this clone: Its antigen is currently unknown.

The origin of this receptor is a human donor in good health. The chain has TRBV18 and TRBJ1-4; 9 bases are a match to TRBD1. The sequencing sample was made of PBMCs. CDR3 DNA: TGTGCCAGCTCACCTCTCCCGGGACAGGGAACGATCGGTGAAAAACTGTTTTTT. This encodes CASSPLPGQGTIGEKLFF.